A single sample gave rise to the 9 T cell receptor beta chains below, sequenced in a study of CD8 T cells in Susac syndrome. RNA amounts of roughly 0.45 to 1 ug underwent reverse transcription with random hexamers. TCRdb reprocessed the immunoSEQ multiplex PCR reads via MiXCR and lists one record per CDR3 protein. The sample comprises about 300,000 distinct CDR3 sequences, about 92% of which are singletons, and approximately 0.065% rests with the top ten. Sequenced: CD4+ T cells from PBMCs. These receptors were collected from a human donor with multiple sclerosis.

The chain carries TRBV19 and TRBJ2-1; tentative D call: TRBD2 (6 bases). Germline V gene lookup returns CDR1 LNHDA and CDR2 SQIVND (reference sequence). The length of the CDR3 is 13 residues. Trimming shortened V by 7 bases and J by 6 bases, and 13 bases separated the two germline ends. The CDR3, as DNA: TGTGCCAGTAAAAGGGATAGCGGCAATGAGCAGTTCTTC. It encodes CASKRDSGNEQFF.

This chain uses TRBV12-3 or TRBV12-4 with TRBJ2-7; 10 bases are shared with TRBD2. Trimming at V came to 10 bases and at J to 2 bases, leaving 8 bases not matched to a gene. This CDR3 region has 14 residues. The CDR3 DNA sequence: TGTGCCACCGGACTAGCGGAGCCCCCCTACGAGCAGTACTTC. It encodes CATGLAEPPYEQYF.

The V gene is TRBV7-2, the J gene TRBJ2-1, with 7 bases fitting TRBD2. This CDR3 has 16 residues. Looked up from germline, CDR1 is SGHTA and CDR2 is FQGNSA. Trimming at V came to 5 bases and at J to 6 bases, leaving 13 bases not matched to a gene. DNA for the CDR3: TGTGCCAGCAGCCCCGAGGGGACTATTCCCGGCAATGAGCAGTTCTTC. Encoded protein: CASSPEGTIPGNEQFF.

The CDR3 DNA sequence: TGTGCCAGCAGTCAGCCGGACAGGGCAAACACTGAAGCTTTCTTT. Translating it yields CASSQPDRANTEAFF. The chain couples TRBV12-3 or TRBV12-4 to TRBJ1-1; 8 bases match TRBD1. J was trimmed by 2 bases and V by 5 bases; bases with no gene match: 7. This CDR3 region has 15 residues.

This chain joins TRBV3-1 and TRBJ1-1; 8 bases agree with TRBD1. J was trimmed by 3 bases and V by 1 base; bases with no gene match: 1. Germline V gene sequence: CDR1 LGHDT, CDR2 YNNKEL (reference sequence). CDR3 size: 14 residues. In DNA form, the CDR3 reads TGTGCCAGCAGCCAAGGGACAGGGCACACTGAAGCTTTCTTT. Translating gives CASSQGTGHTEAFF.

This sequence joins TRBV10-3 and TRBJ2-5, with 14 bases aligning to TRBD2. Germline CDR1 is ENHRY and CDR2 is SYGVKD. J was trimmed by 0 bases and V by 2 bases; bases with no gene match: 5. The CDR3 loop spans 18 amino acids. CDR3 region: CAISEPGTSGRDQETQYF. The CDR3, as DNA: TGTGCCATCAGTGAGCCCGGGACTAGCGGGAGAGACCAAGAGACCCAGTACTTC.

This chain connects TRBV4-2 to TRBJ2-7; D might be TRBD2 (5 bases). Trimming shortened V by 0 bases and J by 3 bases, and 18 bases separated the two germline ends. Germline CDR1 and CDR2: LGHNA and YNFKEQ. This CDR3 is 17 amino acids long. CDR3: CASSQDRAPPRDYEQYF. CDR3 sequence (DNA): TGTGCCAGCAGCCAAGACCGGGCCCCACCGAGGGACTACGAGCAGTACTTC.

The CDR3 region is CASSFPRGAVNNEQFF. Written as DNA, the CDR3 is TGTGCCAGCAGCTTTCCGCGGGGGGCAGTTAACAATGAGCAGTTCTTC. The rearrangement uses TRBV7-2 and TRBJ2-1; 8 bases are shared with TRBD2. V dropped 3 bases and J dropped 5; count of bases not matched to a gene: 9. CDR1 and CDR2 (germline): SGHTA, FQGNSA. CDR3 size: 16 residues.

In this sample, this clonotype turned up a few times. The chain is built from TRBV30 and TRBJ2-7, with D perhaps TRBD1 (5 bases). Germline V gene lookup returns CDR1 GTSNPN and CDR2 SVGIG (reference sequence). CDR3 size: 14 residues. The V end lost 0 bases, the J end lost 3 bases, and 12 bases lay between the germline ends. The CDR3 nucleotides read TGTGCCTGGAGTGTAGGTCAGGGTTTCTACGAGCAGTACTTC. Its protein product is CAWSVGQGFYEQYF. The entire variable domain, with the rest obtained from reference TRBV30 and TRBJ2-7, is as follows: SQTIHQWPATLVQPVGSPLSLECTVEGTSNPNLYWYRQAAGRGLQLLFYSVGIGQISSEVPQNLSASRPQDRQFILSSKKLLLSDSGFYLCAWSVGQGFYEQYFGPGTRLTVT.